This TCR beta chain was identified during a study of T cell responses to AZD1222 COVID-19 vaccine. Study-wide points: A mostly white British donor set with more females was recruited, and clonal diversity was possibly underestimated. As reported, nearly half of all spike-specific TCRs target variant regions that are unmutated. Recipients of two AZD1222 doses showed rising Spike-specific TCR breadth and depth.

With regard to this clone: The antigen is not known.

V gave up 1 base and J gave up 2 bases, with 15 bases separating them. The CDR3 length is 16 residues. Germline CDR1 and CDR2: SGHAT and FQNNGV. Profiled with immunoSEQ multiplex PCR; TCRdb holds only in-frame clones, not every one. In the table there are roughly 160,000 clones, just under 95% of which are singletons. This TCR was recovered from an adult in good health. The sequences come from peripheral blood, collected on day 0 of AZD1222 vaccination. The chain recombines TRBV11-2 with TRBJ2-7; D unresolved. The CDR3 nucleotides read TGTGCCAGCAGCTTAGGAGCCCGCAGAGGAGCCTACGAGCAGTACTTC. It translates to CASSLGARRGAYEQYF.